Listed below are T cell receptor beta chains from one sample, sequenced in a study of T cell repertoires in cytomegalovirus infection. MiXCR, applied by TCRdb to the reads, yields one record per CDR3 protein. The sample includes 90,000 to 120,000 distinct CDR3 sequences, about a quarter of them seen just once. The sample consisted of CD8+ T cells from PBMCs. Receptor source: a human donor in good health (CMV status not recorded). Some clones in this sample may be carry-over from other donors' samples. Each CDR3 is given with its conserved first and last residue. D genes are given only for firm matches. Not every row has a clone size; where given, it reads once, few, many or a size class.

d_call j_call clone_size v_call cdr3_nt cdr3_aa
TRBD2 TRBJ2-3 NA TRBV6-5 TGTGCCAGCAGCCCCGGGACTAGCGGGGGAGATACGCAGTATTTT CASSPGTSGGDTQYF
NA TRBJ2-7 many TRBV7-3 TGTGCCAGCAGCTTAACGGTGAACTCCTACGAGCAGTACTTC CASSLTVNSYEQYF
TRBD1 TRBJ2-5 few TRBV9 TGTGCCAGCAGTCCTCCCGAGACAGGGATGGAGACCCAGTACTTC CASSPPETGMETQYF
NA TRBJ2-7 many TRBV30 TGTGCCTGGAAGCAGGGCACCTACGAGCAGTACTTC CAWKQGTYEQYF
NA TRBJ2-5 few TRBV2 TGTGCCAGCAGCCAGGACAGCGCCCAAAAAGAGACCCAGTACTTC CASSQDSAQKETQYF
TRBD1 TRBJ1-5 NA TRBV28 TGTGCCAGCAGTAGTCCGGGACAGGGGGGCAATCAGCCCCAGCATTTT CASSSPGQGGNQPQHF
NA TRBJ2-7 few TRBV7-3 TGTGCCAGCAGCTACGCCGGGCCTCCCTACGAGCAGTACTTC CASSYAGPPYEQYF
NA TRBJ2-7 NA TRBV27 TGTGCCAGCAGTTTAGGCCCCTCTGGCGAGCAGTACTTC CASSLGPSGEQYF
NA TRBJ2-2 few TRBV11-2 TGTGCCAGCAGCGCCGCGAACACCGGGGAGCTGTTTTTT CASSAANTGELFF
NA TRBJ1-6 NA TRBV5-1 TGCGCCAGCAGTGTTAAGGGTGAGAGTTCACCCCTCCACTTT CASSVKGESSPLHF
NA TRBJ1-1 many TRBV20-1 TGCAGTGCTAGCGGCCGAGACATGAACACTGAAGCTTTCTTT CSASGRDMNTEAFF
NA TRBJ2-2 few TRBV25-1 TGTGCCAGCAGTGATGGCCGGGTCTGGGACACCGGGGAGCTGTTTTTT CASSDGRVWDTGELFF
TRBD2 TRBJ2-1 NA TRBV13 TGTGCCAGCAGCCAGGGGCCACTAGCGGGAGGTTCATACAATGAGCAGTTCTTC CASSQGPLAGGSYNEQFF
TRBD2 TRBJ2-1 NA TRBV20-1 TGCAGTGCTGATGGACTAGCGGGGGCCCAGTACGGTGAGCAGTTCTTC CSADGLAGAQYGEQFF
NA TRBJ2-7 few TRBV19 TGTGCCAGCAGTGATAGGTCAGGGGACTACGAGCAGTACTTC CASSDRSGDYEQYF
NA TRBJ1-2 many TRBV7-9 TGTGCCGGCCGATCTCGCATCTATGGCTACACCTTC CAGRSRIYGYTF
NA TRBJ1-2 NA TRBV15 TGTGCCACCAGCCCGGTTTCACGAGGGGATGGCTACACCTTC CATSPVSRGDGYTF
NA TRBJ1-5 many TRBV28 TGTGCCAGCAGTTTAGAAGGGTTTGGCAATCAGCCCCAGCATTTT CASSLEGFGNQPQHF
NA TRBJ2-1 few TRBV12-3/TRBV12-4 TGTGCCAGCAGCCGTGCCCTAGTTCTCGATGAGCAGTTCTTC CASSRALVLDEQFF
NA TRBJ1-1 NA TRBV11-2 TGTGCCAGCAGCTTAGGAATGGGGGGTGAAGCTTTCTTT CASSLGMGGEAFF
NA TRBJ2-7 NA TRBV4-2 TGTGCCAGCAGCCAAGATCTCGGGAGCGACGAGCAGTACTTC CASSQDLGSDEQYF
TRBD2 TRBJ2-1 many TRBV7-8 TGTGCCAGCAGCTTAGTGGCGGGAGGGCTGGGGGATGAGCAGTTCTTC CASSLVAGGLGDEQFF
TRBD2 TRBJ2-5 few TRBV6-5 TGTGCCAGCAGTTCTCGCCGGACTAGCGACGGAGAGACCCAGTACTTC CASSSRRTSDGETQYF
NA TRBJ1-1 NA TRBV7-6 TGTGCCAGCAGCTTTCGTAAGGGTTCAGACACTGAAGCTTTCTTT CASSFRKGSDTEAFF
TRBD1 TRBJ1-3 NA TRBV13 TGTGCCAGCAGCTTTGACAGGGCTGGAAACACCATATATTTT CASSFDRAGNTIYF
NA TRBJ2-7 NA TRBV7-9 TGTGCCAGCAGCGGCAGGGTCCACGAGCAGTACTTC CASSGRVHEQYF
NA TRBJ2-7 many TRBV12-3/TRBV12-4 TGTGCCAGCAGTCCCCTCGAGGGTGGAGAGCAGTACTTC CASSPLEGGEQYF
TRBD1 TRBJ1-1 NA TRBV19 TGTGCCAGTACCCAATCCCGGACAGGGGGGGACACTGAAGCTTTCTTT CASTQSRTGGDTEAFF
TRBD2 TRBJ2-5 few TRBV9 TGTGCCAGCAGCGTAGAGCTAGCGGGGCAAGAGACCCAGTACTTC CASSVELAGQETQYF
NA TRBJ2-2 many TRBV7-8 TGTGCCAGCGATAGAGGGGGTGGGCTAGCAAACACCGGGGAGCTGTTTTTT CASDRGGGLANTGELFF
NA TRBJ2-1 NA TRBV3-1 TGTGCCAGCAGTATCCCGGGAACCTACAATGAGCAGTTCTTC CASSIPGTYNEQFF
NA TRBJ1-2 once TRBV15 TGTGCCACCAGCATCACCAGGACTCTGGGGCAAGTTTCGCAAACCTTC CATSITRTLGQVSQTF
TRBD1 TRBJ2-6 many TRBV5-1 TGCGCCAGCAGCTCCTTACAGGGGGGCAACGTCCTGACTTTC CASSSLQGGNVLTF
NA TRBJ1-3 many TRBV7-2 TGTGCCAGCACCCGTCTGGGGGACCGCTCTGGAAACACCATATATTTT CASTRLGDRSGNTIYF
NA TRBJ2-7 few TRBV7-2 TGTGCCAGCAGCAAAGAGGGGTGGGCCTACGAGCAGTACTTC CASSKEGWAYEQYF
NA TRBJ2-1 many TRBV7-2 TGTGCCAGCGGCCAAACCTCCTACAATGAGCAGTTCTTC CASGQTSYNEQFF
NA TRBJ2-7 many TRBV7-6 TGTGCCAGCAGCTTACAGGTCTGGGACTCCTACGAGCAGTACTTC CASSLQVWDSYEQYF
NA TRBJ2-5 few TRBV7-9 TGTGCCACTTCACAGGACAGAACAGAGACCCAGTACTTC CATSQDRTETQYF
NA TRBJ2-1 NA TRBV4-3 TGCGCCAGCAGCCAAGAGAGGGTTGGAGGCTACAATGAGCAGTTCTTC CASSQERVGGYNEQFF
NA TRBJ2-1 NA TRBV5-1 TGCGCCAGCAGCCTAAGGGGGGCTAGCGGCTTGAACAATGAGCAGTTCTTC CASSLRGASGLNNEQFF
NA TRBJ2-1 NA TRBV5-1 TGCGCCAGCGCCAGTGGGCAGGGGCCCCCCGAGCAGTTCTTC CASASGQGPPEQFF
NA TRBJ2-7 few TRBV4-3 TGCGCCAGCAGCCAAGATCTTGCCAGCTCTTTCTACGAGCAGTACTTC CASSQDLASSFYEQYF